Listed below are T cell receptor beta chains from one sample, sequenced in a study of cytomegalovirus exposure and HLA in healthy donors. Profiled with immunoSEQ multiplex PCR; TCRdb holds only in-frame clones, not every one. The sample holds about 120,000 clones, 75% seen once. Sequenced input: PBMCs. The receptors were gathered from a middle-aged woman in good health and CMV-seropositive. Each CDR3 is given with its conserved first and last residue.

CDR3aa: CASSFTGTEAFF; len: 12; v_gene: TRBV5-1; j_gene: TRBJ1-1
CDR3aa: CASSGGTEQYF; len: 11; v_gene: TRBV5-1; j_gene: TRBJ2-7
CDR3aa: CASSLGNTEAFF; len: 12; v_gene: TRBV4-2; j_gene: TRBJ1-1
CDR3aa: CASSITPRLAAYNEQFF; len: 17; v_gene: TRBV19; j_gene: TRBJ2-1
CDR3aa: CASSLRGGSIGDEQFF; len: 16; v_gene: TRBV11-2; j_gene: TRBJ2-1
CDR3aa: CASSSQGLVYEQYF; len: 14; v_gene: TRBV7-9; j_gene: TRBJ2-7
CDR3aa: CASSYRGLAGGHEAYEQYF; len: 19; v_gene: TRBV7-2; j_gene: TRBJ2-7
CDR3aa: CASSVDRGTGGHTEAFF; len: 17; v_gene: TRBV9; j_gene: TRBJ1-1
CDR3aa: CASSVSAMNTEAFF; len: 14; v_gene: TRBV6-1; j_gene: TRBJ1-1
CDR3aa: CASSQLTSGIYNEQFF; len: 16; v_gene: TRBV4-3; j_gene: TRBJ2-1
CDR3aa: CASSSRTGGSQNEKLFF; len: 17; v_gene: TRBV5-1; j_gene: TRBJ1-4
CDR3aa: CASSPGDGNTEAFF; len: 14; v_gene: TRBV7-6; j_gene: TRBJ1-1
CDR3aa: CAWSVHRGGNQPQHF; len: 15; v_gene: TRBV30; j_gene: TRBJ1-5
CDR3aa: CASTRFLLSGANVLTF; len: 16; v_gene: TRBV19; j_gene: TRBJ2-6
CDR3aa: CSAKQGARKTQYF; len: 13; v_gene: TRBV29-1; j_gene: TRBJ2-5
CDR3aa: CASRPLGDRLYGYTF; len: 15; v_gene: TRBV27; j_gene: TRBJ1-2
CDR3aa: CASSQAGGGTDTQYF; len: 15; v_gene: TRBV4-1; j_gene: TRBJ2-3
CDR3aa: CASSPPGGANQPQHF; len: 15; v_gene: TRBV18; j_gene: TRBJ1-5
CDR3aa: CASSLEPDQPQHF; len: 13; v_gene: TRBV5-8; j_gene: TRBJ1-5
CDR3aa: CASSPGQHSNQPQHF; len: 15; v_gene: TRBV18; j_gene: TRBJ1-5
CDR3aa: CSVEGGREQYF; len: 11; v_gene: TRBV29-1; j_gene: TRBJ2-7
CDR3aa: CSAGGKTEAFF; len: 11; v_gene: TRBV20-1; j_gene: TRBJ1-1
CDR3aa: CASSYSTSVQQYF; len: 13; v_gene: TRBV6-5; j_gene: TRBJ2-7
CDR3aa: CASSRDLGLVAETQYF; len: 16; v_gene: TRBV4-1; j_gene: TRBJ2-5
CDR3aa: CATSGNTEAFF; len: 11; v_gene: TRBV6-5; j_gene: TRBJ1-1
CDR3aa: CASSPETGEAFF; len: 12; v_gene: TRBV5-1; j_gene: TRBJ1-1
CDR3aa: CAIKGLAVSYEQYF; len: 14; v_gene: TRBV10-3; j_gene: TRBJ2-7
CDR3aa: CASVSGGQAFF; len: 11; v_gene: TRBV10-2; j_gene: TRBJ1-1